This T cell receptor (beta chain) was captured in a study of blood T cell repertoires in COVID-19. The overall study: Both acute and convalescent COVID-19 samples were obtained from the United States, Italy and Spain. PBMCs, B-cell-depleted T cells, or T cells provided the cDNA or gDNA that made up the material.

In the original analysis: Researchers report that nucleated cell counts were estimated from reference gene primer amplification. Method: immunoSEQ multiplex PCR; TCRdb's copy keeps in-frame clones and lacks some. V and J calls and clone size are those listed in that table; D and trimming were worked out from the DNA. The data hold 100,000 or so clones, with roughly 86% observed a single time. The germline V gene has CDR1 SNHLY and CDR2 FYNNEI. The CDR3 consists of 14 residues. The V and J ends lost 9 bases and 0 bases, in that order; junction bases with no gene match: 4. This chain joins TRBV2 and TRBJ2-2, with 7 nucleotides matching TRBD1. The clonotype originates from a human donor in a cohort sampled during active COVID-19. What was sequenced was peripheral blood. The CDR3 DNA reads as TGTGCCAGTAGACAGGGAGCGAACACCGGGGAGCTGTTTTTT. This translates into CASRQGANTGELFF.